The rows below give T cell receptor beta chains drawn from one sample of a study of blood T cell repertoires in COVID-19. TCRdb's copy holds only in-frame clones and misses some; the assay was immunoSEQ multiplex PCR. The sample holds 260,000 or so clones; approximately 87% are singletons and the top ten take around 9.2%. Sequenced sample: peripheral blood. The source of these receptors is a human donor in a cohort sampled during active COVID-19. Both conserved end residues are part of each CDR3. The order of the fields is clone size, D gene, J gene, V gene, CDR3 DNA, CDR3 protein. The D gene is left open where the match is weak. A clone size is listed for some rows: how often the clone was seen (once, few, many), or a class if it is expanded.

>-|TRBD2|TRBJ2-7|TRBV4-2
TGTGCCAGCAGCCAAGAGGTAGCGGGAGGCCCCTACGAGCAGTACTTC
CASSQEVAGGPYEQYF
>-|TRBD2|TRBJ2-1|TRBV27
TGTGCCAGCAGTTTAAGGGCGGGAGTAGTACCCAATGAGCAGTTCTTC
CASSLRAGVVPNEQFF
>-|TRBD1|TRBJ1-4|TRBV5-1
TGCGCCAGCAGCTTGGATCTTAAGGGACAGGGAAATGAAAAACTGTTTTTT
CASSLDLKGQGNEKLFF
>-|-|TRBJ1-6|TRBV5-1
TGCGCCAGCAGGGCCGGGACAAATAATTCACCCCTCCACTTT
CASRAGTNNSPLHF
>-|TRBD1|TRBJ1-6|TRBV4-1
TGCGCCAGCAGCCAAGAAGGACAGGGGAGCTCCTATAATTCACCCCTCCACTTT
CASSQEGQGSSYNSPLHF
>-|-|TRBJ2-5|TRBV7-2
TGTGCCAGCAGCTTAGACTCAGGGCAAGAGACCCAGTACTTC
CASSLDSGQETQYF
>-|-|TRBJ2-5|TRBV24-1
TGTGCCACCAGTCTCCGGGAACGAGAGACCCAGTACTTC
CATSLRERETQYF
>-|-|TRBJ2-1|TRBV5-1
TGCGCCAGCAGCTTGGTCAGGGGCAATGAGCAGTTCTTC
CASSLVRGNEQFF
>once|-|TRBJ2-3|TRBV29-1
TGCAGCGTTGAACCAGGGCCAGATACGCAGTATTTT
CSVEPGPDTQYF
>once|TRBD1|TRBJ1-1|TRBV6-5
TGTGCCAGCACCTGGACAGGGGGAGGCACTGAAGCTTTCTTT
CASTWTGGGTEAFF
>-|TRBD2|TRBJ2-1|TRBV10-3
TGTGCCATCAGTGAGTCCGGTAGCGGGGGCTACAATGAGCAGTTCTTC
CAISESGSGGYNEQFF
>-|-|TRBJ2-7|TRBV5-5
TGTGCCAGCAGCTTGGGAGTCTTTGAGCAGTACTTC
CASSLGVFEQYF
>large|TRBD1|TRBJ2-4|TRBV4-3
TGCGCCAGCAGCCAAAACCTGGACAGGGGGGGAGACATTCAGTACTTC
CASSQNLDRGGDIQYF
>few|TRBD2|TRBJ2-3|TRBV6-6
TGTGCCAGCGGCGGGGGGTCTAGCACAGATACGCAGTATTTT
CASGGGSSTDTQYF
>-|-|TRBJ1-1|TRBV27
TGTGCCAGCAGCCAACACCCGGGGAACACTGAAGCTTTCTTT
CASSQHPGNTEAFF
>once|TRBD1|TRBJ1-2|TRBV7-8
TGTGCCAGCAGCTTTTTGACAGGGTTAGAGCCGGGTGGCTACACCTTC
CASSFLTGLEPGGYTF
>-|TRBD1|TRBJ2-1|TRBV27
TGTGCCAGCAGTTTGGAAAATCGACAGGGAAGGAGCAATGAGCAGTTCTTC
CASSLENRQGRSNEQFF
>-|-|TRBJ2-7|TRBV3-1/TRBV3-2
TGTGCCAGCAGCCAAGGTCAGGTAGGACAGTCCGCCAACGAGCAGTACTTC
CASSQGQVGQSANEQYF
>-|-|TRBJ1-5|TRBV10-1
TGCGCCAGCACCCCCAGGGTCGATCAGCCCCAGCATTTT
CASTPRVDQPQHF
>-|-|TRBJ1-1|TRBV11-2
TGTGCCAGCAGCCTCCGGGGGGGCGAGGGCCCGAACACTGAAGCTTTCTTT
CASSLRGGEGPNTEAFF
>-|-|TRBJ1-1|TRBV5-1
TGCGCCAGCAGCTTGTCGGTCCTGAACACTGAAGCTTTCTTT
CASSLSVLNTEAFF
>-|TRBD2|TRBJ2-3|TRBV24-1
TGTGCCACCAGTGTAGCGGGGGGCCAAAATACGCAGTATTTT
CATSVAGGQNTQYF
>-|TRBD2|TRBJ2-1|TRBV6-5
TGTGCCAGCAAGCGGGGGTACAATGAGCAGTTCTTC
CASKRGYNEQFF
>-|-|TRBJ2-1|TRBV5-1
TGCGCCAGCTTTCCCCTCGGTGGCGGGGGCGATGAGCAGTTCTTC
CASFPLGGGGDEQFF
>-|-|TRBJ2-7|TRBV24-1
TGTGCCACCAGTGACCCCGGGACACCCAACCCCTACGAGCAGTACTTC
CATSDPGTPNPYEQYF
>once|TRBD2|TRBJ2-1|TRBV10-2
TGCGCCGTCGGACGGGGGGGGCTATACAATGAGCAGTTCTTC
CAVGRGGLYNEQFF
>-|-|TRBJ1-2|TRBV27
TGTGCCAGCAGTTCACAGGGAAGGTATGGCTACACCTTC
CASSSQGRYGYTF
>-|TRBD1|TRBJ2-6|TRBV19
TGTGCCAGTACTAGGAAGGGACAGCCCAGCTCTGGGGCCAACGTCCTGACTTTC
CASTRKGQPSSGANVLTF
>-|-|TRBJ2-7|TRBV20-1
TGCAGTGCTAGTACAGAGCGGGGACATCCGGGCGAGCAGTACTTC
CSASTERGHPGEQYF
>-|TRBD2|TRBJ2-3|TRBV6-5
TGTGCCAGCAGTTCGGGACTAGCGGACCTCTCACTTACGCAGTATTTT
CASSSGLADLSLTQYF
>few|-|TRBJ2-7|TRBV7-3
TGTGCCAGCAGCTTACAGCGCCAACGGTCCTACGAGCAGTACTTC
CASSLQRQRSYEQYF
>-|-|TRBJ1-1|TRBV6-5
TGTGCCAGCAGTTACTCGAGGAGCGCTGAAGCTTTCTTT
CASSYSRSAEAFF
>once|TRBD2|TRBJ2-1|TRBV19
TGTGCCACCACTGGGGCTAGCGGGAACAATGAGCAGTTCTTC
CATTGASGNNEQFF
>once|TRBD2|TRBJ2-2|TRBV10-3
TGTGCCATCAAGAGCGGGGGGGCGGCCGGGGAGCTGTTTTTT
CAIKSGGAAGELFF
>once|TRBD1|TRBJ1-1|TRBV5-8
TGTGCCAGCAGCAAAGGGACAGGTACGGGTGAGGAAGCTTTCTTT
CASSKGTGTGEEAFF
>-|-|TRBJ2-3|TRBV6-4
TGTGCCAGCAGTCCGTCGGGCACAGATACGCAGTATTTT
CASSPSGTDTQYF
>-|TRBD2|TRBJ2-1|TRBV28
TGTGCCAGCAGAGGTTCGGCGGGGGGTTATGAGCAGTTCTTC
CASRGSAGGYEQFF
>-|TRBD2|TRBJ2-2|TRBV5-8
TGTGCCAGCAGCCCAAACTTCCAGCGGGGTGCCCCCGGGGAGCTGTTTTTT
CASSPNFQRGAPGELFF
>few|TRBD1|TRBJ1-4|TRBV12-5
TGTGCTAGTGGTTATGGGACAGGGGTGAACGAAAAACTGTTTTTT
CASGYGTGVNEKLFF
>-|TRBD1|TRBJ1-6|TRBV11-2
TGTGCCAGCAGGGAACAGGGGGCTGGTTCACCCCTCCACTTT
CASREQGAGSPLHF
>-|-|TRBJ2-5|TRBV10-2
TGCGCCAGTCGGGACTTGAAAGAGACCCAGTACTTC
CASRDLKETQYF
>-|-|TRBJ2-7|TRBV10-3
TGTGCCATCAGTGAGTCCCCGGTATACGAGCAGTACTTC
CAISESPVYEQYF
>-|TRBD1|TRBJ1-1|TRBV7-8
TGTGCCAGCAGCTACGGACAGGGCCCTACTGAAGCTTTCTTT
CASSYGQGPTEAFF
>-|-|TRBJ1-5|TRBV5-4
TGTGCCAGCAGCTTGGGAGGGAAGGTCGGTGAATGGCAGCCCCAGCATTTT
CASSLGGKVGEWQPQHF
>-|-|TRBJ2-5|TRBV7-2
TGTGCCAGCAGCTTAGCGGGCAGAGAGACCCAGTACTTC
CASSLAGRETQYF
>-|-|TRBJ1-2|TRBV2
TGTGCCAGCAGCGCGACAGTGACTGGGGGCTACACCTTC
CASSATVTGGYTF
>-|-|TRBJ1-6|TRBV19
TGTGCCAGTAGTATCTCCAGTAATTCACCCCTCCACTTT
CASSISSNSPLHF
>once|-|TRBJ2-3|TRBV9
TGTGCCAGCAGCGTAGAAAGCCGGGAGTCTACGCAGTATTTT
CASSVESRESTQYF
>-|-|TRBJ1-4|TRBV7-9
TGTGCCAGCAGCTTTAGCCAGGGGAATGAAAAACTGTTTTTT
CASSFSQGNEKLFF
>-|-|TRBJ1-2|TRBV5-1
TGCGCCAGCAGCTTGGGGGCAGGGCTCGACTATGGCTACACCTTC
CASSLGAGLDYGYTF